The 16 T cell receptor beta chains presented below share a single source sample, sequenced in a study of prognosis after radiotherapy for stage I lung cancer. Two-round multiplex PCR on genomic DNA was the method by which TCR beta CDR3 was amplified. Primers specific to each TRBV and TRBJ gene were used in first-round PCR. TCRdb recomputed calls from the multiplex PCR reads with MiXCR, one row per CDR3 protein. The sample includes around 16,000 distinct CDR3 sequences, around 42% of them seen just once. This specimen consisted of PBMCs, obtained before or after stereotactic body radiation therapy (not recorded which). Receptors originate from a donor of 50 years or more with non-small cell lung cancer.

The J gene is TRBJ2-3, the V gene TRBV3-1; 7 bases align to TRBD2. Germline lookup yields CDR1 LGHDT and CDR2 YNNKEL (reference sequence). The CDR3 is 15 residues long. J lost 8 bases, V lost 3 bases, and 11 bases had no gene match. The chain's CDR3 is CASSQGGGIFGTQYF. As DNA, the CDR3 is TGTGCCAGCAGCCAGGGGGGGGGGATCTTCGGTACGCAGTATTTT.

Notes on this clonotype: One junction end does not reproduce the germline sequence, and a read error may be involved. V is TRBV7-9 and J is TRBJ2-7, with D unresolved. Germline lookup yields CDR1 SEHNR and CDR2 FQNEAQ (reference sequence). There are 12 residues in the CDR3. Here the CDR3 DNA reads TGTGCCAGCAGCTTAGGGGCGGTCGAGCAATACTTC. Protein: CASSLGAVEQYF.

This clonotype has only a few counts. A far larger clone lies a single base away; this is likely a read error. The V gene is TRBV7-2, the J gene TRBJ1-2, with no clear D. The germline CDR1 and CDR2 sequences are SGHTA and FQGNSA. The CDR3 runs to 13 residues. V lost 3 bases and J lost 7, with 12 bases in between. The CDR3 sequence is CASSLGSHSGYTF. The CDR3 region has the DNA TGTGCCAGCAGCTTGGGGTCTCATAGTGGCTACACCTTC.

For this clonotype: A read error is likely here: a far larger clone is one base away. The chain uses TRBV6-9 and TRBJ2-1, with 10 bases matching TRBD2. The CDR3 has 15 residues. The V gene's germline CDR1 is MNHGY and CDR2 SVAAGI. DNA for the CDR3: TGTGCCAGCAGTTACGGACTAGCGGTCATCAATGAGCAGCTCTTC. Protein sequence: CASSYGLAVINEQLF.

The chain couples TRBV20-1 to TRBJ2-3; 7 bases line up with TRBD2. The CDR3 is 13 residues long. The V and J ends lost 6 bases and 1 base, in that order; junction bases with no gene match: 4. In germline, CDR1 is DFQATT, CDR2 SNEGSKA (reference sequence). The CDR3: CSALSGGTDTQYF. The CDR3 DNA reads TGCAGTGCCCTCAGCGGGGGCACAGATACGCAGTATTTT.

In its sample, this clonotype was seen many times. J is TRBJ2-1 and V is TRBV20-1, with a possible D match to TRBD1 (5 bases). The CDR3 contains 17 residues. V shed 0 bases and J shed 3 bases, with 18 bases lying between them. CDR1 is DFQATT and CDR2 is SNEGSKA in the germline V gene (reference sequence). The CDR3 DNA sequence: TGCAGTGCTAGAGATAAGGGGCAGGGATCTCTCTACAATGAGCAGTTCTTC. Protein: CSARDKGQGSLYNEQFF.

This clonotype was found many times. The V call is TRBV6-1, the J call TRBJ1-1; 7 positions agree with TRBD1. Germline values: CDR1 MNHNS, CDR2 SASEGT. The CDR3 runs to 13 residues. With 6 bases clipped from V and 4 bases from J, the junction kept 5 bases outside the gene matches. The CDR3 here is CASREGASTEAFF. DNA for the CDR3: TGTGCCAGCAGGGAGGGGGCGAGCACTGAAGCTTTCTTT.

On this clonotype itself: The junction and the germline gene differ at one end; a read error may be behind it. The chain recombines TRBV9 with TRBJ2-6; 10 nucleotides agree with TRBD1. This CDR3 is 17 amino acids long. Germline CDR1 SGDLS, CDR2 YYNGEE. DNA for the CDR3: TGTGCCAGCAGCCCACGACAGGGGGCGGCTGGTGCCAACGTCCTGACTTTC. Amino acids: CASSPRQGAAGANVLTF.

To note about this clonotype: One base separates it from a far larger clone, so it is likely a read error. The chain recombines TRBV9 with TRBJ2-7; possibly TRBD1 for D (5 bases). The J call may be wrong; the DNA end is better matched by TRBJ2-1. Germline V gene sequence: CDR1 SGDLS, CDR2 YYNGEE. The CDR3 has 12 amino acids. In nucleotides, the CDR3 is TGTGCCAGCAGCGTAGGACAGAAGGATCAGTTCTTC. It yields the protein CASSVGQKDQFF.

CDR3 sequence reads: CASSQDDGNTIYF. CDR3 DNA sequence: TGTGCCAGCAGCCAAGACGACGGAAACACCATATATTTT. The rearrangement joins TRBV4-2 to TRBJ1-3; D remains unclear. V lost 0 bases, J lost 4 bases, and 4 bases lay in between. CDR3 length equals 13 residues. The germline CDR1 and CDR2 sequences are LGHNA and YNFKEQ.

Notes on this clonotype: A far larger clone is one base from this, pointing to a likely read error. V usage is TRBV27 and J usage is TRBJ2-5; D unresolved. The DNA end lines up better with TRBJ2-1; the J call may be wrong. CDR3 length equals 13 residues. The germline gives CDR1 MNHEY, CDR2 SMNVEV (reference sequence). The CDR3 region is CASSSLEYNEQFF. The CDR3 coding sequence is TGTGCCAGCAGTTCACTCGAATACAATGAGCAGTTCTTC.

Details on this clonotype: This probably arose from a read error, given a far larger clone one base away. The CDR3 ends on some other residue instead of the conserved phenylalanine or tryptophan, so this is likely a read error. The CDR3 loop reads CASSSGPNYGYTL. The CDR3 DNA reads as TGTGCCAGCAGCTCAGGGCCTAACTATGGCTACACCCTC. The genes are TRBV7-1 and TRBJ1-2; D is unresolved. TRBV7-1 is an open reading frame, and its role is uncertain. Trimming removed 1 base from V and 0 bases from J, with 3 bases in between. The CDR3 has 13 residues.

This chain joins TRBV6-2 or TRBV6-3 and TRBJ2-3, with no clear D. CDR3 length equals 12 residues. Trimming stripped 7 bases from V and 9 bases from J, with 14 bases between. Germline V lookup: CDR1 MNHEY, CDR2 SVGEGT. CDR3 coding DNA: TGTGCCAGCATTCCCTCGGTGTACACGCAGTATTTT. Protein: CASIPSVYTQYF.

With respect to this clonotype: The junction departs from the called germline gene at one end, perhaps through a read error. The chain carries TRBV5-1 and TRBJ2-2; D gene uncertain. The CDR3 is made up of 14 amino acids. Germline V CDR1 and CDR2: SGHRS, YFSETQ. The CDR3 loop reads CASSLLSNTGELFF. The CDR3 region has the DNA TGCGCCAGCAGCTTACTATCGAACACTGGGGAGCTGTTTTTT.

The rearrangement uses TRBV5-8 and TRBJ2-2; D ambiguous. V shed 0 bases and J shed 0 bases, with 6 bases lying between them. The CDR3 has 15 residues. In germline, CDR1 is SGHTS, CDR2 YDEGEE. In DNA form, the CDR3 reads TGTGCCAGCAGCTTGGTAGGATCGAACACCGGGGAGCTGTTTTTT. Protein product: CASSLVGSNTGELFF.

The chain recombines TRBV14 with TRBJ2-5, with a possible D match to TRBD2 (6 bases). The V and J ends lost 4 bases and 7 bases respectively, with 16 bases between them. The CDR3 runs 14 residues. CDR1 is SGHDN and CDR2 is FVKESK in the germline V gene. CDR3 sequence (DNA): TGTGCCAGCAGCCGACTAGATGGGCAGGGGACCCAGTACTTC. Its translation: CASSRLDGQGTQYF.